This T cell receptor (beta chain) appears in the sequencing data of a study of Graves' ophthalmopathy and Graves' hyperthyroidism. Looking at the study overall: Sampling took place at initial diagnosis, with peripheral blood obtained before any treatment.

Amplification of TCR beta CDR3 regions used RNA transcripts. HTBI primers were used in a first-round RT-PCR, which preceded a second-round multiplex PCR. TCRdb independently ran MiXCR on the multiplex PCR reads; one entry per CDR3 protein. The repertoire includes roughly 160,000 distinct CDR3 sequences, less than 45% of them detected once, and roughly 5.8% sits in the top ten. Germline-derived CDR1 and CDR2 are ENHRY and SYGVKD. The CDR3 contains 14 residues. Trimming cost V 8 bases and J 4 bases; bases outside gene matches: 6. As regards this clonotype: Its antigen is undetermined.

Broader study findings: Most thyroid-expanded clonotypes exceeding 0.001 frequency were also found in blood. In predicting ophthalmopathy progression, the model reached over 70% sensitivity and around 72% specificity.

The receptor was isolated from a woman aged 40 to 55 with Graves' ophthalmopathy. V and J are TRBV10-3 and TRBJ2-7; 12 bases fit TRBD1. Sequencing used peripheral blood. CDR3 sequence: CAIQAGQGAYEQYF. DNA of the CDR3: TGTGCCATCCAGGCGGGACAGGGGGCTTACGAGCAGTACTTC.